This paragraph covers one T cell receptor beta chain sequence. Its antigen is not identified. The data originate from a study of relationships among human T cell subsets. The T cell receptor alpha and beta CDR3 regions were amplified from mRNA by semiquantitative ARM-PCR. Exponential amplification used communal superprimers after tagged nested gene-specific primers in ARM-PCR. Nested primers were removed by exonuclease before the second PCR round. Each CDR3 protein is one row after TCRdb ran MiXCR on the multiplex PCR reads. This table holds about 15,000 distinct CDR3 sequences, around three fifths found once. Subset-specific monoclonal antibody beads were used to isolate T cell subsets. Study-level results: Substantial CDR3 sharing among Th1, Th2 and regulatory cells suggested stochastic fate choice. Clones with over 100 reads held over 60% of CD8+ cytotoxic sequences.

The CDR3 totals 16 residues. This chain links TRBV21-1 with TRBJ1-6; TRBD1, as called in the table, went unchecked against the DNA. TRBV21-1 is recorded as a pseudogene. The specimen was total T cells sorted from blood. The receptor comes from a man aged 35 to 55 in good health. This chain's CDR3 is CASSLRDISHNSPLHF. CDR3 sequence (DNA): TGTGCCAGCAGCCTCCGGGACATCTCCCATAATTCACCCCTCCACTTT.